Presented here are 7 T cell receptor beta chains from one specimen sequenced in a study of early T cells in non-severe SARS-CoV-2 infection. TCRdb independently ran MiXCR on the 5' RACE reads; one entry per CDR3 protein. The sample yields 55,000 to 65,000 distinct CDR3 sequences, roughly a tenth seen once. The sequencing sample was made of whole blood. The receptors here all came from an adult who was a healthcare worker with PCR-confirmed SARS-CoV-2 infection or an uninfected control (not recorded which).

V is TRBV4-3 and J is TRBJ2-3, with 9 bases that match TRBD2. Germline V gene data show CDR1 as LGHNA and CDR2 as YSLEER. The CDR3 is made up of 18 amino acids. V was pared by 0 bases and J by 2 bases, with 9 bases of the junction left unmatched. CDR3 loop: CASSQDRAGGTNTDTQYF. The CDR3 DNA reads TGCGCCAGCAGCCAAGATAGAGCGGGAGGAACGAACACAGATACGCAGTATTTT.

This clonotype showed up many times. V and J are TRBV20-1 and TRBJ2-1, with TRBD2 matching over 12 bases. This CDR3 comprises 15 residues. CDR1 and CDR2 from the germline V gene are DFQATT and SNEGSKA (reference sequence). Trimming removed 0 bases from V and 7 bases from J; junction bases left unmatched: 4. CDR3 bases: TGCAGTGCTAGAGATTCTAGCGGGAGGGTGAATGAGCAGTTCTTC. It specifies CSARDSSGRVNEQFF.

This clonotype was counted ten times or more. This chain links TRBV4-1 with TRBJ2-7; unclear D gene. V gave up 0 bases and J gave up 1 base, with 10 bases separating them. Germline V gene data show CDR1 as MGHRA and CDR2 as YSYEKL. This CDR3 is 15 amino acids long. DNA of the CDR3: TGCGCCAGCAGCCAAGATCCACGATATTCCTACGAGCAGTACTTC. As protein: CASSQDPRYSYEQYF.

The rearrangement links TRBV27 to TRBJ2-7; D uncertain. CDR1 is MNHEY and CDR2 is SMNVEV in the germline V gene (reference sequence). The CDR3 covers 11 residues. Trimming pared 6 bases from V and 4 bases from J, leaving 7 bases between. DNA for the CDR3: TGTGCCAGCAGGCGGAAATACGAGCAGTACTTC. Translating it yields CASRRKYEQYF.

This CDR3 reads CASNGNRGNEQYF. In DNA form, the CDR3 reads TGTGCCAGCAACGGGAACAGGGGCAACGAGCAGTACTTC. The chain couples TRBV7-2 to TRBJ2-7, with TRBD1 matching over 7 bases. With V trimmed by 7 bases and J by 5 bases, 8 bases remained unmatched. This CDR3 spans 13 amino acids. In germline, CDR1 is SGHTA, CDR2 FQGNSA.

This clonotype was observed at least ten times. The chain employs TRBV9 and TRBJ2-2; the D gene is possibly TRBD1 (5 bases). Looked up from germline, CDR1 is SGDLS and CDR2 is YYNGEE. The CDR3 runs 14 residues. Trimming stripped 4 bases from V and 3 bases from J, with 10 bases between. The CDR3 bases are TGTGCCAGCAGCCTGGACACCTACACCGGGGAGCTGTTTTTT. As protein: CASSLDTYTGELFF.

In its sample, this clonotype was seen many times. The V gene is TRBV20-1, the J gene TRBJ2-5; D ambiguous. CDR1 is DFQATT, CDR2 SNEGSKA, per germline (reference sequence). Trimming removed 4 bases at V and 3 bases at J, with 12 bases between. This CDR3 comprises 13 residues. CDR3 region: CSATAATEETQYF. As DNA, the CDR3 is TGCAGTGCTACGGCCGCGACTGAAGAGACCCAGTACTTC.